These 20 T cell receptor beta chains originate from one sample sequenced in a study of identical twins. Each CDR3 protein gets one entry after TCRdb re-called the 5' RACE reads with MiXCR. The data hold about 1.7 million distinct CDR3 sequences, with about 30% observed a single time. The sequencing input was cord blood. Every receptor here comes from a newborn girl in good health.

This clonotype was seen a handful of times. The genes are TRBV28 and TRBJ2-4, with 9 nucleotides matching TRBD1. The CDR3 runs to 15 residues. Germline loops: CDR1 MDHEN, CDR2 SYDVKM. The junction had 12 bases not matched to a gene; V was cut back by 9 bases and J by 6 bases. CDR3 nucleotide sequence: TGTGCCAGTACAGGGGGCCGGGAGGTCGGAAACATTCAGTACTTC. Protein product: CASTGGREVGNIQYF. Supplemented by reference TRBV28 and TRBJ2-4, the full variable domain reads DVKVTQSSRYLVKRTGEKVFLECVQDMDHENMFWYRQDPGLGLRLIYFSYDVKMKEKGDIPEGYSVSREKKERFSLILESASTNQTSMYLCASTGGREVGNIQYFGAGTRLSVL.

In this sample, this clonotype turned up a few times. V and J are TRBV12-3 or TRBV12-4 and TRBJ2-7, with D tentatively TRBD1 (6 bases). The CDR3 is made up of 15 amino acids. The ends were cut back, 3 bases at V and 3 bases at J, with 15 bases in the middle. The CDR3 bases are TGTGCCAGCAGTTTGGCCCTCGGACAGCGCTACGAGCAGTACTTC. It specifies CASSLALGQRYEQYF.

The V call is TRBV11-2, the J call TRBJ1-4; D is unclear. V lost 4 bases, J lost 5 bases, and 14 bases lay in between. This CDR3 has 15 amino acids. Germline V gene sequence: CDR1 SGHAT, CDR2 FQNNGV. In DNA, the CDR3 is TGTGCCAGCAGCTCTTGGACTCTAGGGAATGAAAAACTGTTTTTT. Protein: CASSSWTLGNEKLFF.

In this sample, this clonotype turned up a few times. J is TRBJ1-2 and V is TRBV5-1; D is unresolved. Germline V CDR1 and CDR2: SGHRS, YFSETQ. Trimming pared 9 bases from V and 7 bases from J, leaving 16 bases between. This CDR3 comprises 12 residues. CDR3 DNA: TGCGCCACCCCGACTAATCCGCCTGGCTACACCTTC. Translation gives CATPTNPPGYTF.

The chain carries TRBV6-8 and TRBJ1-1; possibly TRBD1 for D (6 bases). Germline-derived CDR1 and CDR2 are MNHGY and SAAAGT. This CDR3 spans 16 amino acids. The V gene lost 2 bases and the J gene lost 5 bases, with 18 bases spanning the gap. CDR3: CASSYRSAQGCTEAFF. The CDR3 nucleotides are TGTGCCAGCAGTTACCGGTCCGCACAGGGCTGTACTGAAGCTTTCTTT.

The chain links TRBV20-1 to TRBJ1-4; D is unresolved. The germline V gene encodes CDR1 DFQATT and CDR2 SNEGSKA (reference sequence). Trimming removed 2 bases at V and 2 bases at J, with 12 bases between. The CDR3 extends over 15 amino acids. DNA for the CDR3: TGCAGTGCTAGATCATGGGCGGGTACTAATGAAAAACTGTTTTTT. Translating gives CSARSWAGTNEKLFF.

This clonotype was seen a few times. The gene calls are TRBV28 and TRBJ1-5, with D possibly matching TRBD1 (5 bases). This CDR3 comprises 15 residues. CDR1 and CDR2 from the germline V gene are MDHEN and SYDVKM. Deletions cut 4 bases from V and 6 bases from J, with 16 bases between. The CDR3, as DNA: TGTGCCAGCAGTTCACGACCAGGGTTGGGTCAGCCCCAGCATTTT. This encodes CASSSRPGLGQPQHF.

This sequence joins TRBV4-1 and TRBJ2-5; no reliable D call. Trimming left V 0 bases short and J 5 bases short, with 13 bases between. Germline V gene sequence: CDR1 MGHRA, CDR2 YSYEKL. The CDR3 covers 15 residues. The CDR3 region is CASSQDENLVETQYF. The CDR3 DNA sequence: TGCGCCAGCAGCCAAGATGAGAACCTGGTGGAGACCCAGTACTTC.

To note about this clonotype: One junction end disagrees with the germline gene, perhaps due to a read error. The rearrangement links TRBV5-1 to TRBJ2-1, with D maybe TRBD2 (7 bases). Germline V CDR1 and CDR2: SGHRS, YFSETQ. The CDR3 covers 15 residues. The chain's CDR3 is CASTRRGGSYNEQFF. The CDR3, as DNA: TGCGCCAGCACCCGGAGGGGGGGCTCCTACAACGAGCAGTTCTTC.

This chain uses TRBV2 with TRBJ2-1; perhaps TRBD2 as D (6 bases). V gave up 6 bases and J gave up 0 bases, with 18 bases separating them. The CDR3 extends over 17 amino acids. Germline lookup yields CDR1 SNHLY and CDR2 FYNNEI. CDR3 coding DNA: TGTGCCAGCAGCAGAGAAATAGCGGTGAGCTCCTACAATGAGCAGTTCTTC. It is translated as CASSREIAVSSYNEQFF.

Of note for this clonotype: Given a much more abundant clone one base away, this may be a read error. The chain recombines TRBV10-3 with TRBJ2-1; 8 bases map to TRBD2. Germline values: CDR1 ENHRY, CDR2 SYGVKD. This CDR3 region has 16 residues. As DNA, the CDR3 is TGTACCATCAGTGAGCGCCAGCGGGGGAACTACAATGAGCAGTTCTTC. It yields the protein CTISERQRGNYNEQFF.

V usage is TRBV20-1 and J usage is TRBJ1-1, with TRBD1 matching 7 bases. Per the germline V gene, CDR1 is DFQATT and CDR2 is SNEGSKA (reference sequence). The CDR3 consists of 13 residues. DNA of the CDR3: TGCACTCTTCGGGACAGTCGGAACACTGAAGCTTTCTTT. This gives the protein CTLRDSRNTEAFF.

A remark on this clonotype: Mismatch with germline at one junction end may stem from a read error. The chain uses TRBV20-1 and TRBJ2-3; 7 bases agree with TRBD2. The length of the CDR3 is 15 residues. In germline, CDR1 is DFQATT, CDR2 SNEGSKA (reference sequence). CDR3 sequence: CSARQRLAFTGTQYF. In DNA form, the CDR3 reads TGCAGTGCTAGACAGCGACTAGCCTTCACAGGTACGCAGTATTTT.

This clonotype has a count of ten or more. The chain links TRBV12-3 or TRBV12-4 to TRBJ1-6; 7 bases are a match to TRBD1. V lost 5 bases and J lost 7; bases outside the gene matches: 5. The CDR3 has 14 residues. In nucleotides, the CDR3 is TGTGCCAGCAGTCCCGGGACAGAGAATTCACCCCTCCACTTT. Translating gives CASSPGTENSPLHF.

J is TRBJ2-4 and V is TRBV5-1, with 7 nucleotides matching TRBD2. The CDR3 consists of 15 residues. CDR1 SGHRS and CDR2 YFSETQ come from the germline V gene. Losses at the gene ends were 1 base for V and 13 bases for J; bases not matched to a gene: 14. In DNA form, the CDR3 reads TGCGCCAGCAGCTTGCCTCGGGACTCGCTGCGGGAGCAGTACTTC. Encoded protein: CASSLPRDSLREQYF.

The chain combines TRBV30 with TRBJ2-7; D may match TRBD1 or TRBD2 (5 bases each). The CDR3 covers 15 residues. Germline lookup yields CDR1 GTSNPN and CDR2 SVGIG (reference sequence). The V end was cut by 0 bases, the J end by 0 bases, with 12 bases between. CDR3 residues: CAWSVAGTSSYEQYF. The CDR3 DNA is TGTGCCTGGAGTGTAGCCGGGACGAGCTCCTACGAGCAGTACTTC.

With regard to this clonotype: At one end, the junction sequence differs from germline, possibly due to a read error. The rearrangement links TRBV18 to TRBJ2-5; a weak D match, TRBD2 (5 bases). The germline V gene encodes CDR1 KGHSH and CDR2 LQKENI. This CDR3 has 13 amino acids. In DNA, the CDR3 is TGTGCCGGCTCCCAATTTGCGGGCAATGAGCAGTACTTC. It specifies CAGSQFAGNEQYF.

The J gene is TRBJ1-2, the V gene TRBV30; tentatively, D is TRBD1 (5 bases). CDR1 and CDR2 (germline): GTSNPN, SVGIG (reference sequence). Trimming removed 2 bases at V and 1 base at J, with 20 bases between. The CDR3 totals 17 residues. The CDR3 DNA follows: TGTGCCTGGAGTTTGAGAGGGGCAGGCCCACTTAACTATGGCTACACCTTC. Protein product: CAWSLRGAGPLNYGYTF.

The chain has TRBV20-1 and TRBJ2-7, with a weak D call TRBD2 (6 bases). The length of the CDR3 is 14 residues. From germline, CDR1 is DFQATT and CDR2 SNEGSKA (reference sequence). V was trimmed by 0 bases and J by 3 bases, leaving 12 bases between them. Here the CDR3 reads CSARDAGRFYEQYF. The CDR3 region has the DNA TGCAGTGCTAGAGATGCAGGGAGGTTCTACGAGCAGTACTTC.

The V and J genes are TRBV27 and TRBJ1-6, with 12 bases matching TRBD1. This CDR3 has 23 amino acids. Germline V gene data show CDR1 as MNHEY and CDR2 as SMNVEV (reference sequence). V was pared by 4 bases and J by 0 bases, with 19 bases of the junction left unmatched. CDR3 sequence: CASSSLPHPGTGGPGSYNSPLHF. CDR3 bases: TGTGCCAGCAGTTCTCTCCCTCACCCCGGGACAGGGGGCCCGGGCTCCTATAATTCACCCCTCCACTTT.